This T cell receptor beta chain comes out of a study of blood T cell repertoires in COVID-19. Looking at the study overall: Some COVID-19 samples were acute and others convalescent; all came from the United States, Italy and Spain. The analysed material was cDNA or gDNA that came from T cells, B-cell-depleted T cells, or PBMCs.

The CDR3 consists of 12 residues. Trimming cost V 7 bases and J 4 bases, with 8 bases left between them. As originally analysed: It was from reference gene primer amplification that nucleated cell counts were estimated. Measured with immunoSEQ multiplex PCR; TCRdb has only the in-frame clones, and not every one. That table supplies the V and J calls and clone size; D and trimming were determined from the DNA. This sample has 200,000 to 300,000 clones, with around four fifths found just once. The TCR originated in a woman in her fifties or sixties with active or convalescent COVID-19. The V call is TRBV12-3 or TRBV12-4, the J call TRBJ1-3, with D unclear. Sequenced sample: peripheral blood. In DNA form, the CDR3 reads TGTGCCAGCAACGCGGGCGGAAACACCATATATTTT. Protein: CASNAGGNTIYF.